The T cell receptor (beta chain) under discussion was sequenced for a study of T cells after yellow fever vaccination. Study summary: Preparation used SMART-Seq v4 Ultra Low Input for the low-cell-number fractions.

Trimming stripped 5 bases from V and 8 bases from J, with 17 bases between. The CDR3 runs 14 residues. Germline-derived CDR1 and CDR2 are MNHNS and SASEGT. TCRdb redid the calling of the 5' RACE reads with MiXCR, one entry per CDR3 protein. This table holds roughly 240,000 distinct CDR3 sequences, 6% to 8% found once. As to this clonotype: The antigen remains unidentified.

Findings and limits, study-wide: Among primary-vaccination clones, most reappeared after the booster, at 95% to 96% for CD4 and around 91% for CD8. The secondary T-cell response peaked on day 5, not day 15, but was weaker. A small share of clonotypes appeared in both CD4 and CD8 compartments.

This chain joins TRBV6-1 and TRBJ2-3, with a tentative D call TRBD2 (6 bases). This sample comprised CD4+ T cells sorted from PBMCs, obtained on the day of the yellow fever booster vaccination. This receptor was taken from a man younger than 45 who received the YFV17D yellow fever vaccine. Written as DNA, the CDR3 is TGTGCCAGCAGTAAACTCTCAATGGGGGGTACGCAGTATTTT. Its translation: CASSKLSMGGTQYF.